The 10 T cell receptor beta chains reported below all come from one sample, sequenced in a study of T-cell memory formation after mild COVID-19. TCRdb re-derived calls from the 5' RACE reads in MiXCR, one entry per CDR3 protein. The table records about 470,000 distinct CDR3 sequences, 15% to 20% of them present only once. The specimen sequenced was PBMCs or a T cell subset sorted from them (not recorded which). Receptor source: an adult woman who had mild COVID-19 (a few samples of this study predate the infection). Cell type and time point are not known.

This clonotype was seen ten or more times. This chain connects TRBV12-3 or TRBV12-4 to TRBJ2-7, with D hard to call. Trimming stripped 3 bases from V and 1 base from J, with 7 bases between. CDR3 length equals 13 residues. The CDR3 nucleotides are TGTGCCAGCAGTTTTGGGGAATCCTACGAGCAGTACTTC. Amino acids: CASSFGESYEQYF.

This clonotype came up a few times. The chain links TRBV21-1 to TRBJ2-5. TRBV21-1 is a pseudogene. The length of the CDR3 is 14 residues. The CDR3: CASSKVAAQETQYF. Written as DNA, the CDR3 is TGTGCCAGCAGCAAAGTGGCAGCACAAGAGACCCAGTACTTC.

This clonotype turned up a few times. The chain is built from TRBV5-1 and TRBJ1-4; 9 bases map to TRBD1. The CDR3 totals 14 residues. CDR1 and CDR2 (germline): SGHRS, YFSETQ. J was trimmed by 7 bases and V by 5 bases; bases with no gene match: 6. The CDR3 DNA follows: TGCGCCAGCAGTTCCGGGACAGGGCGTGAAAAACTGTTTTTT. It translates to CASSSGTGREKLFF. Supplemented by reference TRBV5-1 and TRBJ1-4, the full variable domain reads KAGVTQTPRYLIKTRGQQVTLSCSPISGHRSVSWYQQTPGQGLQFLFEYFSETQRNKGNFPGRFSGRQFSNSRSEMNVSTLELGDSALYLCASSSGTGREKLFFGSGTQLSVL.

There are a few counts of this clonotype. The chain is built from TRBV5-1 and TRBJ1-1, with D perhaps matching TRBD1 (6 bases). Germline V CDR1 and CDR2: SGHRS, YFSETQ. V lost 5 bases and J 1 base, leaving 15 bases between the germline ends. The CDR3 length is 15 residues. CDR3 amino acids: CASRSAGTTNTEAFF. The CDR3 DNA reads TGCGCCAGCAGGTCTGCCGGGACAACGAACACTGAAGCTTTCTTT.

The genes are TRBV27 and TRBJ1-2, with no clear D. The CDR3 totals 12 residues. CDR1 is MNHEY and CDR2 is SMNVEV in the germline V gene (reference sequence). V lost 8 bases and J lost 4, with 11 bases in between. Here the CDR3 DNA reads TGTGCCAGCGGAGGGTGGCTCTATGGCTACACCTTC. Its protein product is CASGGWLYGYTF.

This clonotype was counted between two and nine times. The chain carries TRBV5-4 and TRBJ1-5; D unresolved. Germline CDR1 and CDR2: SGHNT and YYREEE (reference sequence). The CDR3 is 15 amino acids. V was pared by 0 bases and J by 6 bases, with 13 bases between. The CDR3 loop reads CASSLAGGTGQPQHF. Here the CDR3 DNA reads TGTGCCAGCAGCTTGGCTGGAGGAACGGGTCAGCCCCAGCATTTT.

This clonotype has at least ten counts. The chain combines TRBV5-1 with TRBJ2-5, with TRBD1 matching over 9 bases. The V and J ends lost 4 bases and 2 bases, in that order; junction bases with no gene match: 3. The germline CDR1 and CDR2 sequences are SGHRS and YFSETQ. There are 14 residues in the CDR3. The chain's CDR3 is CASSHGQGQETQYF. The CDR3 DNA reads TGCGCCAGCAGCCACGGACAGGGGCAAGAGACCCAGTACTTC.

The gene calls are TRBV11-2 and TRBJ2-7, with 7 positions matching TRBD2. The CDR3 runs to 14 residues. Looked up from germline, CDR1 is SGHAT and CDR2 is FQNNGV. After removal of 7 bases from V and 5 bases from J, the junction contained 11 bases not matched to a gene. The CDR3 reads CASIPGGQFHEQYF. The CDR3 coding sequence is TGTGCCAGCATCCCGGGAGGCCAATTCCACGAGCAGTACTTC.

The chain links TRBV20-1 to TRBJ2-7, with D possibly TRBD1 on 5 matching bases. The CDR3 has 12 residues. Germline V gene sequence: CDR1 DFQATT, CDR2 SNEGSKA (reference sequence). Trimming pared 5 bases from V and 4 bases from J, leaving 12 bases between. This chain's CDR3 is CSAPRQGYEQYF. The CDR3 coding sequence is TGCAGTGCTCCCCGGCAGGGTTACGAGCAGTACTTC.

This clonotype appeared a few times. The chain is built from TRBV6-2 or TRBV6-3 and TRBJ2-6, with TRBD2 matching 9 bases. This CDR3 region has 15 residues. The trim removed 7 bases at V and 1 base at J, leaving 2 bases unmatched. Per the germline V gene, CDR1 is MNHEY and CDR2 is SVGEGT. DNA for the CDR3: TGTGCCAGCATTAGCGGGGGATCTGGGGCCAACGTCCTGACTTTC. It encodes CASISGGSGANVLTF.